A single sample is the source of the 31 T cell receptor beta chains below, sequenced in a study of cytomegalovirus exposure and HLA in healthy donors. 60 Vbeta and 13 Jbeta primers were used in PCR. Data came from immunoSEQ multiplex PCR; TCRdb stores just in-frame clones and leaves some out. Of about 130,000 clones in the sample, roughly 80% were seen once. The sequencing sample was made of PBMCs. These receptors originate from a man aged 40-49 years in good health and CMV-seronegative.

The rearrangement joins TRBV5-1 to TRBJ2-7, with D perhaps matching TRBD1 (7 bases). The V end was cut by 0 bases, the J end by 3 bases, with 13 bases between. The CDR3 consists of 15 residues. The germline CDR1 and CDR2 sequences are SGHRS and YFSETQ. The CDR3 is CASSLGGTAGYEQYF. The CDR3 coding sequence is TGCGCCAGCAGCTTGGGCGGGACAGCCGGCTACGAGCAGTACTTC.

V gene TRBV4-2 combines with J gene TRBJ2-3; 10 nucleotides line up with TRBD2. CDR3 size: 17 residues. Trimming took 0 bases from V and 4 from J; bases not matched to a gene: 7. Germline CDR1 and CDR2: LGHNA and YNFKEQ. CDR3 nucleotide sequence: TGTGCCAGCAGCCAAGATCTCGCTAGCGGGAGTTCAGATACGCAGTATTTT. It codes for CASSQDLASGSSDTQYF.

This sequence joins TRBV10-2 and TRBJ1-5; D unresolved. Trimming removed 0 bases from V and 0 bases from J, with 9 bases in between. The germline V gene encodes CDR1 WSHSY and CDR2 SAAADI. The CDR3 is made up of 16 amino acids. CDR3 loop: CASSESVGVSNQPQHF. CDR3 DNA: TGCGCCAGCAGTGAGTCCGTGGGAGTTAGCAATCAGCCCCAGCATTTT.

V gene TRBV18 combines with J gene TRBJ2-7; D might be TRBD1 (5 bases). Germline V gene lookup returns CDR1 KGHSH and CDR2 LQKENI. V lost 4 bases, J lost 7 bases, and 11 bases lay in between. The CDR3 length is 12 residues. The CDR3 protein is CASSRQTWEQYF. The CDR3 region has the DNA TGTGCCAGCTCACGACAGACATGGGAGCAGTACTTC.

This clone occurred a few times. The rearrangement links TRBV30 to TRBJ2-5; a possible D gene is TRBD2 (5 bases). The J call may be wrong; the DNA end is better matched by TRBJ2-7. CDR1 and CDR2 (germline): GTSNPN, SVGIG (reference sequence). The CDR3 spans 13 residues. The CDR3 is CAWSLERRNEQYF. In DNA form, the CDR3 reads TGTGCCTGGAGCCTGGAAAGGAGGAACGAGCAGTACTTC.

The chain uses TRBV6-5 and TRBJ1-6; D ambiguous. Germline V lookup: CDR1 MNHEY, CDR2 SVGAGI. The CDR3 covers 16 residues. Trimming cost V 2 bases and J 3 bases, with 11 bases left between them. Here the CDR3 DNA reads TGTGCCAGCAGTTACGCCCCGGAGCGCTATAATTCACCCCTCCACTTT. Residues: CASSYAPERYNSPLHF.

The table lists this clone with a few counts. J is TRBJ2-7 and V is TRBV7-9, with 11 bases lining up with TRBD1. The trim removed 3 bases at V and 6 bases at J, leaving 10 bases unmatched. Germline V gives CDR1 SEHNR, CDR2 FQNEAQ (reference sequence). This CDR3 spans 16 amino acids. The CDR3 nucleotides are TGTGCCAGCAGCTTCAGTCCGGGACAGGGGGTGAGCGAGCAGTACTTC. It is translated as CASSFSPGQGVSEQYF.

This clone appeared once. CDR3: CASSLDGGAFLTGELFF. The CDR3 coding sequence is TGCGCCAGCAGCTTGGATGGGGGGGCTTTCCTCACCGGGGAGCTGTTTTTT. The rearrangement uses TRBV5-1 and TRBJ2-2, with D perhaps TRBD2 (7 bases). V was pared by 0 bases and J by 4 bases, with 16 bases between. The length of the CDR3 is 17 residues. CDR1 and CDR2 (germline): SGHRS, YFSETQ.

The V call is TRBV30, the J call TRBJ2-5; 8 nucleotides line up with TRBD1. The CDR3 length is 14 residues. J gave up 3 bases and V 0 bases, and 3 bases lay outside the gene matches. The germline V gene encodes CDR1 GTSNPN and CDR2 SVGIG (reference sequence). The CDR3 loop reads CAWSVQGGKETQYF. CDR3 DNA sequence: TGTGCCTGGAGTGTACAGGGGGGAAAAGAGACCCAGTACTTC.

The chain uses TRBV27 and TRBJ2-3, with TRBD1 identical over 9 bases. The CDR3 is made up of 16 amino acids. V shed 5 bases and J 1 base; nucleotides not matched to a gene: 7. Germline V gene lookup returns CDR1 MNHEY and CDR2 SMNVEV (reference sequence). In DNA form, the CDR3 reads TGTGCCAGCAGTAATGACAGGGGGTCGGGCACAGATACGCAGTATTTT. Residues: CASSNDRGSGTDTQYF.

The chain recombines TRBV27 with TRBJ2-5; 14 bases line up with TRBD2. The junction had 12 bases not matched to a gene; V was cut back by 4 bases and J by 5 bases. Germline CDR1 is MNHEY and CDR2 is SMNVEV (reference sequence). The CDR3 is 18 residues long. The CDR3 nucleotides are TGTGCCAGCAGTTGGGGGGGACTAGCGGGAGTAGGAGGGGAGACCCAGTACTTC. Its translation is CASSWGGLAGVGGETQYF.

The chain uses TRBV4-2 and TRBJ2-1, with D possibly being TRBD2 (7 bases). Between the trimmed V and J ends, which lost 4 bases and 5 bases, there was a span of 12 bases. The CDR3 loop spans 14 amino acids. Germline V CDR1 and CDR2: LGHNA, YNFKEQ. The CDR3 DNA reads TGTGCCAGCAGCCGCGGGGAGGGGGACAATGAGCAGTTCTTC. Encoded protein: CASSRGEGDNEQFF.

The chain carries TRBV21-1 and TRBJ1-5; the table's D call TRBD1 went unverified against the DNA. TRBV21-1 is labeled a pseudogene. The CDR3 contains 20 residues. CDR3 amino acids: CASSIRDRGGWPALNQPQHF. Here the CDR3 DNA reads TGTGCCAGCAGCATCCGGGACAGGGGAGGTTGGCCAGCGCTCAATCAGCCCCAGCATTTT.

CDR3 loop: CASNLGQQDTQYF. Written as DNA, the CDR3 is TGTGCCAGCAATCTAGGACAGCAAGATACGCAGTATTTT. The chain joins TRBV28 to TRBJ2-3; D may be TRBD1 (6 bases). The germline V and J ends were trimmed by 7 bases and 5 bases, with 13 bases remaining between them. Germline CDR1 reads MDHEN; CDR2 reads SYDVKM. The CDR3 contains 13 residues. Using reference TRBV28 and TRBJ2-3 for the parts outside the CDR3, the full variable domain is DVKVTQSSRYLVKRTGEKVFLECVQDMDHENMFWYRQDPGLGLRLIYFSYDVKMKEKGDIPEGYSVSREKKERFSLILESASTNQTSMYLCASNLGQQDTQYFGPGTRLTVL.

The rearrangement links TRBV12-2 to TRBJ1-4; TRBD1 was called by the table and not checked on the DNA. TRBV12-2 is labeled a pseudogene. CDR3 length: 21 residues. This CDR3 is CASRLANVGTYNPATNEKLFF. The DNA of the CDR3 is TGTGCAAGTCGCTTAGCTAATGTTGGGACATACAACCCTGCAACTAATGAAAAACTGTTTTTT.

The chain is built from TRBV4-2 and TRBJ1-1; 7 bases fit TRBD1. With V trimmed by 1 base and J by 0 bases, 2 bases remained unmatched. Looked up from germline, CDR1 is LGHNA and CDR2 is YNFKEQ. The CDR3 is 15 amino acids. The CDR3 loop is CASSQGDSMNTEAFF. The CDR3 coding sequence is TGTGCCAGCAGCCAAGGGGACAGTATGAACACTGAAGCTTTCTTT.

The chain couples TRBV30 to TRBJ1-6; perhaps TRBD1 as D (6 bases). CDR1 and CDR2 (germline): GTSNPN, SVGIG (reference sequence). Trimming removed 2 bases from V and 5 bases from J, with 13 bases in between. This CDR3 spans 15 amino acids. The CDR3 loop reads CAWSLGAGNNSPLHF. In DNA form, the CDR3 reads TGTGCCTGGAGTCTGGGGGCAGGGAATAATTCACCCCTCCACTTT.

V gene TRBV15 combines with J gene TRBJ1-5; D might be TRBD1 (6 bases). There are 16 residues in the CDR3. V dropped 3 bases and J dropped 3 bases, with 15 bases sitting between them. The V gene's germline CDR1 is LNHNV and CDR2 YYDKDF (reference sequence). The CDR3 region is CATSRSRDKNNQPQHF. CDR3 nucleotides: TGTGCCACCAGCAGGTCCCGGGACAAGAACAATCAGCCCCAGCATTTT.

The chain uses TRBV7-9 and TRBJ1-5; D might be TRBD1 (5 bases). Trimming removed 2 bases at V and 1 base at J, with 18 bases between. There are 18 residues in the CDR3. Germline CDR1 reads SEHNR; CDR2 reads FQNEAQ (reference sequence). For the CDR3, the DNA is TGTGCCAGCAGCTTACCCCCGGGCGACAGCGGGAGCAATCAGCCCCAGCATTTT. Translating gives CASSLPPGDSGSNQPQHF.

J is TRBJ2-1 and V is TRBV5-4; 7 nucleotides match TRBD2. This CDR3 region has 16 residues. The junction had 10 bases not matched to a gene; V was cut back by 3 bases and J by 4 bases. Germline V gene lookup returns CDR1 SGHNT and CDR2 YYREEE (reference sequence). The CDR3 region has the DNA TGTGCCAGCAGCTCGCCGCCTAGCGGCCAATACAATGAGCAGTTCTTC. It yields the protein CASSSPPSGQYNEQFF.

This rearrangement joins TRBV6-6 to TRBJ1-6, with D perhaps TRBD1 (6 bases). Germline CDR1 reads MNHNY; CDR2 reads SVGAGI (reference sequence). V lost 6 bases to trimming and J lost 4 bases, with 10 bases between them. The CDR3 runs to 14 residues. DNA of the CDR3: TGTGCCAGCAGCCAGGGACATTATAATTCACCCCTCCACTTT. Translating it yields CASSQGHYNSPLHF.

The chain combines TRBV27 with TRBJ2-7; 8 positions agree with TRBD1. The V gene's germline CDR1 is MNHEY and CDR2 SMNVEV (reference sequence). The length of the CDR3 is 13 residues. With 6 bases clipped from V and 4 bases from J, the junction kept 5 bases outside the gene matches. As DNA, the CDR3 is TGTGCCAGCAGCGAAACAGGGGGTTACGAGCAGTACTTC. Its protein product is CASSETGGYEQYF.

The CDR3 nucleotides are TGTGCCATCAGTGAGTCTCAGGGGAACGAGCAGTACTTC. It specifies CAISESQGNEQYF. The J gene is TRBJ2-7, the V gene TRBV10-3, with D possibly matching TRBD1 (6 bases). The CDR3 is made up of 13 amino acids. The ends were cut back, 0 bases at V and 5 bases at J, with 8 bases in the middle. Germline CDR1 reads ENHRY; CDR2 reads SYGVKD.

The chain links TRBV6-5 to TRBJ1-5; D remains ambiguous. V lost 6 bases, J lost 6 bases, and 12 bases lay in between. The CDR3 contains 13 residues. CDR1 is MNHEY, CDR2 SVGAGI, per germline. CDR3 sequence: CASSPAVTQPQHF. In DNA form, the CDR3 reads TGTGCCAGCAGCCCCGCGGTAACTCAGCCCCAGCATTTT.

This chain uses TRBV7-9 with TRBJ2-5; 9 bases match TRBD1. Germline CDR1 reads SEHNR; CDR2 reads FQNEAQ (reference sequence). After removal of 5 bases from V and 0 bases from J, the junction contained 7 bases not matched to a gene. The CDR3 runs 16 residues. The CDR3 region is CASSGPGQGHQETQYF. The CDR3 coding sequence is TGTGCCAGCAGCGGCCCGGGACAGGGTCACCAAGAGACCCAGTACTTC.

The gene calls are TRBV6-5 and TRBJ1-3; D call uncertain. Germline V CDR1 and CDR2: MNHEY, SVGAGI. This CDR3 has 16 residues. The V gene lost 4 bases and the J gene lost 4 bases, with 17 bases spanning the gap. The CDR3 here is CASSSLGSRLGNTIYF. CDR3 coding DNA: TGTGCCAGCAGTTCTCTGGGCTCACGTTTGGGAAACACCATATATTTT.

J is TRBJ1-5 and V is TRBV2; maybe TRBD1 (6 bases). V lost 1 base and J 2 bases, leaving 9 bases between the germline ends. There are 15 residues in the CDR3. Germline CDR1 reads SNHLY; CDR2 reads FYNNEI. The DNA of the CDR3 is TGTGCCAGCAGTGAAGACAGGGCCGGCAATCAGCCCCAGCATTTT. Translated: CASSEDRAGNQPQHF.

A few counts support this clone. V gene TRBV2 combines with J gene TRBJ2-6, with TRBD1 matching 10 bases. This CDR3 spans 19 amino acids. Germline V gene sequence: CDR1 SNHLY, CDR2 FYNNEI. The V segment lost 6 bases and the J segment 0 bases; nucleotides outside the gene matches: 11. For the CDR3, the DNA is TGTGCCAGCAGCGGGATAGGGAGGACAGGGGGCTCTGGGGCCAACGTCCTGACTTTC. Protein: CASSGIGRTGGSGANVLTF.

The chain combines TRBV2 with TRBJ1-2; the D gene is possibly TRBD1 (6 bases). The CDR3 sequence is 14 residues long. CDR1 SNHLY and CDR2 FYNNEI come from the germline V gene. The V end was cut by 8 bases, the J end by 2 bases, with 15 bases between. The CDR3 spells CASGPGHRNYGYTF. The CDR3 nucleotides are TGTGCCAGCGGACCGGGACACCGGAACTATGGCTACACCTTC.

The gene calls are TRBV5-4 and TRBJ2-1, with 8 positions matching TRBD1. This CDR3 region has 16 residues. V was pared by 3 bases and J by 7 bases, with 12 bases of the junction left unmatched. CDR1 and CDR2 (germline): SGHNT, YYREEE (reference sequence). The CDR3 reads CASSSPGGDSLNEQFF. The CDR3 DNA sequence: TGTGCCAGCAGCTCACCAGGGGGCGATTCTCTTAATGAGCAGTTCTTC. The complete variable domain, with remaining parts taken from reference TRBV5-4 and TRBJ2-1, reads ETGVTQSPTHLIKTRGQQVTLRCSSQSGHNTVSWYQQALGQGPQFIFQYYREEENGRGNFPPRFSGLQFPNYSSELNVNALELDDSALYLCASSSPGGDSLNEQFFGPGTRLTVL.

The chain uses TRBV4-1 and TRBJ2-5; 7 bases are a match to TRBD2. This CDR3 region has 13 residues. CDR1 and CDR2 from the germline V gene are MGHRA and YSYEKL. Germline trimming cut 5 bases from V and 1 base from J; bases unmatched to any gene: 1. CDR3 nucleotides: TGCGCCAGCAGCTGGGGGGGCCAAGAGACCCAGTACTTC. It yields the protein CASSWGGQETQYF.